The TCR beta chain described here comes from a study of identifying expanded T cells in peripheral blood. Healthy donors had no documented immune events, such as infections, while sampled. CDR3 length: 14 residues. V was trimmed by 1 base and J by 3 bases, leaving 10 bases between them. Germline lookup yields CDR1 SGHNT and CDR2 YENEEA. Sequenced by immunoSEQ multiplex PCR; TCRdb stores in-frame clones only, minus some. The table includes approximately 120,000 clones, 88% detected once. This receptor was obtained from a person aged 18 to 70 in good health. Source material: blood. The V gene is TRBV11-3, the J gene TRBJ2-7; D gene uncertain. In nucleotides, the CDR3 is TGTGCCAGCAGCTTAGGTCATCCGGGCTACGAGCAGTACTTC. As protein: CASSLGHPGYEQYF. Based on the CDR3 plus reference TRBV11-3 and TRBJ2-7, the full variable domain is EAGVVQSPRYKIIEKKQPVAFWCNPISGHNTLYWYLQNLGQGPELLIRYENEEAVDDSQLPKDRFSAERLKGVDSTLKIQPAELGDSAVYLCASSLGHPGYEQYFGPGTRLTVT.